This entry describes one T cell receptor beta chain. CDR3 length equals 12 residues. Germline V gives CDR1 SGDLS, CDR2 YYNGEE. V lost 4 bases, J lost 7 bases, and 2 bases stayed unmatched. This specimen comes from a study of T cell responses to AZD1222 COVID-19 vaccine. Sequencing used immunoSEQ multiplex PCR; TCRdb keeps in-frame clones, though not all of them. The sample holds a few hundred thousand clones, 85% to 95% seen once. The chain joins TRBV9 to TRBJ2-1, with TRBD1 identical over 7 bases. The TCR sequence derives from an adult in good health. The sample was peripheral blood, taken on day 0 of AZD1222 vaccination. This CDR3 reads CASSQGVNEQFF. The DNA of the CDR3 is TGTGCCAGCAGCCAGGGGGTAAATGAGCAGTTCTTC.